These 22 T cell receptor beta chains share one sample of origin, sequenced in a study of TIL therapy for anti-PD-1-resistant metastatic lung cancer. This was the immunoSEQ v3 assay. The repertoire was sequenced with immunoSEQ multiplex PCR; TCRdb's copy has only in-frame clones and lacks some. The data show about 10,000 clones, 55% to 70% seen once. The time point: pre-treatment sample, taken before nivolumab and TIL therapy. The tumor samples were excised metastases, mostly pleural nodules or supraclavicular lymph nodes. The sample consisted of tumor tissue, taken at baseline. The receptors stem from a person between 25 and 80 years old with non-small cell lung cancer.

This chain joins TRBV5-5 and TRBJ2-7; maybe TRBD1 (5 bases). Trimming shortened V by 4 bases and J by 1 base, and 12 bases separated the two germline ends. The CDR3 has 14 amino acids. Germline CDR1 is SGHKS and CDR2 is YYEKEE (reference sequence). CDR3: CASSLTQGSYEQYF. CDR3 coding DNA: TGTGCCAGCAGCCTAACCCAGGGTTCCTACGAGCAGTACTTC.

This chain connects TRBV28 to TRBJ2-7, with a possible D match to TRBD1 (8 bases). This CDR3 is 15 amino acids long. Trimming removed 7 bases at V and 0 bases at J, with 16 bases between. Germline V gene sequence: CDR1 MDHEN, CDR2 SYDVKM. In DNA, the CDR3 is TGTGCCAGCACCCGGGGGGACAGGAGCTCCTACGAGCAGTACTTC. As protein: CASTRGDRSSYEQYF.

V gene TRBV28 combines with J gene TRBJ2-7; 9 bases align to TRBD1. The V segment lost 5 bases and the J segment 0 bases; nucleotides outside the gene matches: 2. The CDR3 runs to 14 residues. Germline V gene lookup returns CDR1 MDHEN and CDR2 SYDVKM. CDR3 in DNA: TGTGCCAGCAGTGGGACAGGGAGCTCCTACGAGCAGTACTTC. As protein: CASSGTGSSYEQYF.

In its sample, this clone was seen once. The chain carries TRBV9 and TRBJ1-2, with 7 bases fitting TRBD1. Trimming took 3 bases from V and 3 from J; bases not matched to a gene: 11. CDR1 and CDR2 from the germline V gene are SGDLS and YYNGEE. The CDR3 runs to 16 residues. The CDR3 protein is CASSADRAYGHYGYTF. CDR3 in DNA: TGTGCCAGCAGCGCCGACAGGGCCTATGGTCACTATGGCTACACCTTC.

The chain couples TRBV7-6 to TRBJ2-3; 10 bases match TRBD2. The trim removed 5 bases at V and 6 bases at J, leaving 11 bases unmatched. This CDR3 contains 16 residues. In germline, CDR1 is SGHVS, CDR2 FNYEAQ. The CDR3 spells CASSARPSGGRDTQYF. CDR3 nucleotides: TGTGCCAGCAGCGCGCGTCCTAGCGGGGGTCGGGATACGCAGTATTTT.

This clone counts as large (0.1 to 1%). The chain uses TRBV5-1 and TRBJ1-3, with D unresolved. The length of the CDR3 is 15 residues. Looked up from germline, CDR1 is SGHRS and CDR2 is YFSETQ. V gave up 0 bases and J gave up 3 bases, with 10 bases separating them. Here the CDR3 reads CASSLVGSFGNTIYF. CDR3 nucleotide sequence: TGCGCCAGCAGCTTGGTAGGCTCTTTTGGAAACACCATATATTTT.

The rearrangement links TRBV27 to TRBJ2-5; no reliable D call. The J call is uncertain, as TRBJ2-7 better fits the DNA end. Germline V gene lookup returns CDR1 MNHEY and CDR2 SMNVEV (reference sequence). The CDR3 sequence is 11 residues long. CDR3 sequence: CASSQFDEQYF. The CDR3 DNA is TGTGCCAGCAGTCAGTTCGACGAGCAGTACTTC.

V gene TRBV5-4 combines with J gene TRBJ2-5; D possibly matches TRBD1 or TRBD2 (6 bases each). V lost 4 bases to trimming and J lost 5 bases, with 18 bases between them. The CDR3 consists of 15 residues. Per germline, CDR1 SGHNT and CDR2 YYREEE (reference sequence). Written as DNA, the CDR3 is TGTGCCAGCAGCCACCCTCGAGGGGGACTGGAGACCCAGTACTTC. Translation: CASSHPRGGLETQYF.

Details on this clone: At one end the junction does not follow the germline gene, possibly because of a read error. The CDR3 region has the DNA TGTGCTAGCAGCGTCATGGAAGGTGCTGGAAACACCATATATTTT. Protein sequence: CASSVMEGAGNTIYF. The chain has TRBV7-7 and TRBJ1-3; D is unclear. Germline CDR1 and CDR2: SSHAT and FNYEAQ (reference sequence). The CDR3 is 15 residues long. Based on the CDR3 plus reference TRBV7-7 and TRBJ1-3, the full variable domain is GAGVSQSPRYKVTKRGQDVTLRCDPISSHATLYWYQQALGQGPEFLTYFNYEAQPDKSGLPSDRFSAERPEGSISTLTIQRTEQRDSAMYRCASSVMEGAGNTIYFGEGSWLTVV.

This clone was seen once. The chain joins TRBV5-4 to TRBJ2-3; 7 nucleotides line up with TRBD1. CDR1 is SGHNT, CDR2 YYREEE, per germline (reference sequence). The ends lost 4 bases at V and 5 bases at J; junction bases unmatched: 4. This CDR3 spans 13 amino acids. CDR3 region: CASSITGEDTQYF. DNA for the CDR3: TGTGCCAGCAGCATTACAGGGGAAGATACGCAGTATTTT.

The chain couples TRBV5-4 to TRBJ1-2; D is undetermined. Per the germline V gene, CDR1 is SGHNT and CDR2 is YYREEE (reference sequence). V dropped 1 base and J dropped 6 bases, with 4 bases sitting between them. This CDR3 spans 11 amino acids. Written as DNA, the CDR3 is TGTGCCAGCAGCTTGAGGGATGGCTACACCTTC. It translates to CASSLRDGYTF. The variable domain in full, completed from reference TRBV5-4 and TRBJ1-2, reads ETGVTQSPTHLIKTRGQQVTLRCSSQSGHNTVSWYQQALGQGPQFIFQYYREEENGRGNFPPRFSGLQFPNYSSELNVNALELDDSALYLCASSLRDGYTFGSGTRLTVV.

This clone was detected a few times. The chain carries TRBV19 and TRBJ1-5; D is perhaps TRBD1 (6 bases). Germline V gives CDR1 LNHDA, CDR2 SQIVND (reference sequence). V was shortened by 11 bases and J by 3 bases, with 17 bases between the two germline ends. The CDR3 sequence is 14 residues long. The CDR3 DNA sequence: TGTGCCTGCAGGCCAGGGGTAAACAATCAGCCCCAGCATTTT. Residues: CACRPGVNNQPQHF. The full variable domain, in which reference TRBV19 and TRBJ1-5 provide the parts outside the CDR3, is DGGITQSPKYLFRKEGQNVTLSCEQNLNHDAMYWYRQDPGQGLRLIYYSQIVNDFQKGDIAEGYSVSREKKESFPLTVTSAQKNPTAFYLCACRPGVNNQPQHFGDGTRLSIL.

The gene calls are TRBV18 and TRBJ2-3; D might be TRBD1 or TRBD2, each matching 6 bases. The CDR3 sequence is 19 residues long. CDR1 is KGHSH, CDR2 LQKENI, per germline. Trimming removed 2 bases at V and 0 bases at J, with 21 bases between. CDR3 in amino acids: CASSPGGRTSRISTDTQYF. The CDR3 nucleotides read TGTGCCAGCTCACCAGGGGGCCGAACTAGCCGGATTAGCACAGATACGCAGTATTTT.

This chain connects TRBV2 to TRBJ2-4; D is unclear. This CDR3 comprises 15 residues. Trimming took off 4 bases at V and 1 base at J, with 11 bases between the two ends. The germline CDR1 and CDR2 sequences are SNHLY and FYNNEI. The CDR3 protein is CASSVPLWAKNIQYF. CDR3 DNA: TGTGCCAGCAGTGTCCCCTTGTGGGCCAAAAACATTCAGTACTTC.

This clone showed up just once. The chain links TRBV11-2 to TRBJ1-4; possibly TRBD1 for D (6 bases). CDR1 and CDR2 from the germline V gene are SGHAT and FQNNGV. V gave up 5 bases and J gave up 7 bases, with 14 bases separating them. CDR3 length: 14 amino acids. CDR3 coding DNA: TGTGCCAGCAGCCCCGCGGGCAGGGGTGAAAAACTGTTTTTT. Amino acid sequence: CASSPAGRGEKLFF.

The J gene is TRBJ2-1, the V gene TRBV9; D is unresolved. Trimming left V 0 bases short and J 4 bases short, with 14 bases between. The CDR3 consists of 16 residues. Germline V lookup: CDR1 SGDLS, CDR2 YYNGEE. The CDR3 here is CASSVGGAARYNEQFF. The CDR3 region has the DNA TGTGCCAGCAGCGTAGGAGGCGCCGCCCGTTACAATGAGCAGTTCTTC.

V is TRBV5-4 and J is TRBJ2-5; a weak D match, TRBD2 (6 bases). V was pared by 0 bases and J by 4 bases, with 7 bases between. Germline CDR1 is SGHNT and CDR2 is YYREEE (reference sequence). The length of the CDR3 is 13 residues. The CDR3 sequence is CASSLGGGETQYF. The DNA for the CDR3 is TGTGCCAGCAGCTTGGGGGGAGGAGAGACCCAGTACTTC.

This clone was picked up a small number of times. This chain uses TRBV10-3 with TRBJ1-1; 7 bases map to TRBD1. The CDR3 sequence is 11 residues long. V shed 5 bases, J shed 7 bases, and the junction held 1 base outside the gene matches. The germline CDR1 and CDR2 sequences are ENHRY and SYGVKD. In DNA form, the CDR3 reads TGTGCCATCAGTAGGACAGGTGAAGCTTTCTTT. Its translation: CAISRTGEAFF.

This clone is medium-sized within its sample. The chain is built from TRBV6-4 and TRBJ2-1, with 8 nucleotides matching TRBD2. The CDR3 contains 12 residues. CDR1 is MRHNA and CDR2 is SNTAGT in the germline V gene. V gave up 1 base and J gave up 15 bases; unmatched junction bases: 5. The CDR3 coding sequence is TGTGCCAGCAGTGACTACGGGACTAGATGGTTCTTC. This gives the protein CASSDYGTRWFF.

This CDR3 is CATSRPRAGTDTQYF. CDR3 nucleotides: TGTGCCACCAGCAGGCCGAGGGCCGGCACAGATACGCAGTATTTT. The chain combines TRBV15 with TRBJ2-3, with D perhaps matching TRBD2 (5 bases). V lost 3 bases and J lost 1, with 11 bases in between. In germline, CDR1 is LNHNV, CDR2 YYDKDF (reference sequence). The CDR3 runs to 15 residues.

This clone was picked up a small number of times. The CDR3 is CASSTSPGGYEQYF. In DNA, the CDR3 is TGTGCCAGCAGCACAAGCCCGGGGGGCTACGAGCAGTACTTC. The gene calls are TRBV7-8 and TRBJ2-7, with 7 bases identical to TRBD2. The CDR3 spans 14 residues. CDR1 is SGHVS, CDR2 FQNEAQ, per germline. Trimming took 5 bases from V and 3 from J; bases not matched to a gene: 7.

This clone appeared a few times. The V call is TRBV6-6, the J call TRBJ1-1; D is ambiguous. Germline CDR1 is MNHNY and CDR2 is SVGAGI (reference sequence). The V gene lost 2 bases and the J gene lost 3 bases, with 1 base spanning the gap. This CDR3 contains 11 residues. In DNA form, the CDR3 reads TGTGCCAGCAGTTACGACACTGAAGCTTTCTTT. It is translated as CASSYDTEAFF.